These T cell receptor beta chains were read from a single sample in a study of blood T cell repertoires in COVID-19. Profiling relied on immunoSEQ multiplex PCR, and the TCRdb table lists in-frame clones only, not all of them. This table has about 160,000 clones, roughly 88% appearing once. Sequencing was performed on peripheral blood. These TCRs come from a man between 18 and 35 years old with acute or convalescent COVID-19. The CDR3 runs from the conserved cysteine through the conserved F or W. D genes are given only for firm matches. Some rows have no size entry. The others give once, few or many, or a class for an expanded clone.

d_call	v_call	j_call	clone_size	cdr3_nt	cdr3_aa
-	TRBV25-1	TRBJ2-7	-	TGTGCCAGCGGGGGACTGATTTACGAGCAGTACTTC	CASGGLIYEQYF
TRBD1	TRBV5-6	TRBJ1-3	-	TGTGCCTGCAGACGACAGGGGTCCTCTGGAAACACCATATATTTT	CACRRQGSSGNTIYF
-	TRBV10-3	TRBJ2-5	-	TGTGCCAGGTTGACAGGCCAAGAGACCCAGTACTTC	CARLTGQETQYF
TRBD2	TRBV7-2	TRBJ2-1	-	TGTGCCAGCAGCTTAGCGCTAGCGGCCGCCTACAATGAGCAGTTCTTC	CASSLALAAAYNEQFF
-	TRBV24-1	TRBJ1-1	-	TGTGCCACCAGTGATTTAGCGGGGTTCCGTGCTGGGAACACTGAAGCTTTCTTT	CATSDLAGFRAGNTEAFF
-	TRBV29-1	TRBJ1-1	-	TGCAGCGTTGAAGATCAGGGTCGGGGGGGAGCTTTCTTT	CSVEDQGRGGAFF
TRBD1	TRBV7-9	TRBJ1-2	-	TGTGCCAGCAGCCACTCCGGGACAGCGCATGGCTACACCTTC	CASSHSGTAHGYTF
-	TRBV4-1	TRBJ1-5	-	TGCGCCAGCAGCCCTTGGGTGGAGTATAGTCAGCCCCAGCATTTT	CASSPWVEYSQPQHF
TRBD1	TRBV3-1/TRBV3-2	TRBJ1-6	-	TGTGCCAGCAGCCAAGACGGACAGGGGAATTCACCCCTCCACTTT	CASSQDGQGNSPLHF
TRBD1	TRBV5-8	TRBJ1-1	-	TGTGCCAGCAGCCTATGGGACAGCATCATGAACACTGAAGCTTTCTTT	CASSLWDSIMNTEAFF
-	TRBV3-1/TRBV3-2	TRBJ2-7	-	TGTGCCAGCAGCCCCCGAGCCGAAACCTACGAGCAGTACTTC	CASSPRAETYEQYF
-	TRBV19	TRBJ1-2	-	TGTGCCAGTAGTAAGCAGGGCAGCTATGGCTACACCTTC	CASSKQGSYGYTF
TRBD1	TRBV5-1	TRBJ2-1	-	TGCGCCAGCAGCTTGGGACAGGGCGATGAGCAGTTCTTC	CASSLGQGDEQFF
TRBD2	TRBV11-2	TRBJ2-1	-	TGTGCCAGCAGTTCTGTAGCGGGAGGGCGGGGCAATGAGCAGTTCTTC	CASSSVAGGRGNEQFF
-	TRBV30	TRBJ1-1	-	TGTGCCTGGAGCCCCACTCCCTCTCAGTTCGGGGGGCGGATGAACACTGAAGCTTTCTTT	CAWSPTPSQFGGRMNTEAFF
-	TRBV5-4	TRBJ1-2	many	TGTGCCAGCAGCTTGGGGTCAGACTATGGCTACACCTTC	CASSLGSDYGYTF
-	TRBV5-6	TRBJ1-1	-	TGTGCCAGCAGCTACAGCCCCGGTGCGCTGGGGAACACTGAAGCTTTCTTT	CASSYSPGALGNTEAFF
-	TRBV6-5	TRBJ1-3	-	TGTGCCAGCAGTTTCTCACAGGGATCCGGAAACACCATATATTTT	CASSFSQGSGNTIYF
-	TRBV3-1/TRBV3-2	TRBJ1-3	-	TGTGCCAGCAGCCCCGCCGGGGTTAGCAACACCATATATTTT	CASSPAGVSNTIYF
-	TRBV9	TRBJ1-1	-	TGTGCCAGCAACGAGGGGGAGGGAAGGTACACTGAAGCTTTCTTT	CASNEGEGRYTEAFF
-	TRBV6-5	TRBJ1-4	-	TGTGCCAGCTCGGGTTCCGGAAAACTGTTTTTT	CASSGSGKLFF
TRBD1	TRBV5-1	TRBJ1-2	-	TGCGCCAGCAGCTCCCGGGACAGGGACTATGGCTACACCTTC	CASSSRDRDYGYTF
TRBD1	TRBV11-2	TRBJ1-6	-	TGTGCCAGCAGCCCCGGGACAGGGGGTTCACCCCTCCACTTT	CASSPGTGGSPLHF
-	TRBV12-3/TRBV12-4	TRBJ2-5	-	TGTGCCAGCAGTTTTCGTGAGACCCAGTACTTC	CASSFRETQYF
-	TRBV19	TRBJ1-3	-	TGTGCCAGTAGTACGCCCGGACTTTACGGAAACACCATATATTTT	CASSTPGLYGNTIYF
-	TRBV6-6	TRBJ1-3	-	TGTGCCAGCAGTCTGTCAGGGCAGGGCTTCTCTGGAAACACCATATATTTT	CASSLSGQGFSGNTIYF
-	TRBV10-1	TRBJ1-3	-	TGCGCCAGCAGTGACGCCGTAACTCACAGGGATGATCGAAACACCATATATTTT	CASSDAVTHRDDRNTIYF
-	TRBV3-1/TRBV3-2	TRBJ2-1	-	TGTGCCAGCAGGGGCTACCATAATGAGCAGTTCTTC	CASRGYHNEQFF
-	TRBV7-8	TRBJ2-3	-	TGTGCCAGCAGCTTAGCGCGGGCGCCCCGAACGACAGATACGCAGTATTTT	CASSLARAPRTTDTQYF
-	TRBV6-5	TRBJ2-7	-	TGTGCCAGCAGTTACTCCGGGACTCCTTCCTACGAGCAGTACTTC	CASSYSGTPSYEQYF
-	TRBV7-8	TRBJ1-2	-	TGTGCCAGCAGCCCCGACAGAAACTTCTATGGCTACACCTTC	CASSPDRNFYGYTF
TRBD1	TRBV24-1	TRBJ1-5	once	TGTGCCACCAGCGGACAGGGGGACGGTCAGCCCCAGCATTTT	CATSGQGDGQPQHF
-	TRBV2	TRBJ1-1	once	TGTGCCAGCAGACAGACGCTTATGAACACTGAAGCTTTCTTT	CASRQTLMNTEAFF
-	TRBV9	TRBJ1-2	once	TGTGCCAGCAGCAAGGCCTTCCGGGGGGGGAACTATGGCTACACCTTC	CASSKAFRGGNYGYTF
-	TRBV7-9	TRBJ1-5	-	TGTGCCAGCAGCCCCCCGGGGGGAAATCAGCCCCAGCATTTT	CASSPPGGNQPQHF
-	TRBV29-1	TRBJ2-7	-	TGCAGCGGACTAGACAGCTACGAGCAGTACTTC	CSGLDSYEQYF
TRBD1	TRBV5-1	TRBJ1-2	-	TGCGCCAGCGCCGCAGGGGGCGCTAACTATGGCTACACCTTC	CASAAGGANYGYTF
TRBD1	TRBV5-1	TRBJ2-5	once	TGCGCCAGCAGCTTGGGGCAGGGGGCTCAAGAGACCCAGTACTTC	CASSLGQGAQETQYF
TRBD2	TRBV24-1	TRBJ2-5	-	TGTGCCACCAGTGACCCACGGACTAGATACTACTTC	CATSDPRTRYYF
-	TRBV10-2	TRBJ1-4	-	TGCGCCAGCACTGGGAGGGCTAATGAAAAACTGTTTTTT	CASTGRANEKLFF
-	TRBV18	TRBJ2-7	once	TGTGCCAGCTCACCCAGGGCTTCTAGAATTACCTACGAGCAGTACTTC	CASSPRASRITYEQYF
-	TRBV2	TRBJ2-6	-	TGTGCCAGCAGTGACCGGGCAGGGGCCTCTGGGGCCAACGTCCTGACTTTC	CASSDRAGASGANVLTF
-	TRBV12-3/TRBV12-4	TRBJ1-4	once	TGTGCCAGCAGGTGGAACCGGGAACTGTTTTTT	CASRWNRELFF
-	TRBV18	TRBJ1-6	-	TGTGCCAGCTCACAACAGGAAAATTCACCCCTCCACTTT	CASSQQENSPLHF
-	TRBV6-1	TRBJ1-3	-	TGTGCCAGCAGGGAAGGACAGGGAAACACCATATATTTT	CASREGQGNTIYF